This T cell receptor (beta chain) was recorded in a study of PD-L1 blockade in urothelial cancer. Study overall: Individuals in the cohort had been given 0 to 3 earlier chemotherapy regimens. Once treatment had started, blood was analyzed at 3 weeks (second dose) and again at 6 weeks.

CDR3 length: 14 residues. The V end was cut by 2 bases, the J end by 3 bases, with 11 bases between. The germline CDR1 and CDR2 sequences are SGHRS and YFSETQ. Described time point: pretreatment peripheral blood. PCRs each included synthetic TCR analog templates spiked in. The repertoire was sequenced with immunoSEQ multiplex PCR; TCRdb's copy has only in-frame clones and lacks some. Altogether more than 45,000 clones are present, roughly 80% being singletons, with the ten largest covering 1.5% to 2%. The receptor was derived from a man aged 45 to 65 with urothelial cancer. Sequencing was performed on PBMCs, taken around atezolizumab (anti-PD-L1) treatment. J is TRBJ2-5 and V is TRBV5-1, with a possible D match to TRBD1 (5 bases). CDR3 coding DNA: TGCGCCAGCAGCTTCGGCAGGGCGGAAGAGACCCAGTACTTC. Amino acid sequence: CASSFGRAEETQYF.